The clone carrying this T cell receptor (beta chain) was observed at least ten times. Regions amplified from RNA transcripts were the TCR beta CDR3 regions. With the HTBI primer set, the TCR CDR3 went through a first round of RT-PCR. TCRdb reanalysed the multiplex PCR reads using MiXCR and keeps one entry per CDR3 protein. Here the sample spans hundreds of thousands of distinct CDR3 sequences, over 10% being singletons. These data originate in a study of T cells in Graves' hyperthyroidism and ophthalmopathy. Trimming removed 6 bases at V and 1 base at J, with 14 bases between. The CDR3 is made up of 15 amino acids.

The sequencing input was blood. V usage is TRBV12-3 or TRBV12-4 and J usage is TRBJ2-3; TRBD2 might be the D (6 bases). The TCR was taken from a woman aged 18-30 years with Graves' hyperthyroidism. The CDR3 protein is CASRPGTSGTDTQYF. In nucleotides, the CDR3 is TGTGCCAGCAGACCCGGGACTTCTGGCACAGATACGCAGTATTTT.